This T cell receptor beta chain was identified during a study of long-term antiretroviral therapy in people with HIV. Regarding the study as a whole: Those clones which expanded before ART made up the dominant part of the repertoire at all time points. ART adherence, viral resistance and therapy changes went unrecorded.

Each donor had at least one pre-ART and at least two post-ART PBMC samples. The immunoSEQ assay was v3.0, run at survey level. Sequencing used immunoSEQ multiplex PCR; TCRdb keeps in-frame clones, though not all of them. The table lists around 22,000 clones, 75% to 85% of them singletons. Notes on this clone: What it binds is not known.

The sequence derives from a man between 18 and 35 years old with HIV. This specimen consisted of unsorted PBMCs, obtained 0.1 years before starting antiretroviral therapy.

Here the CDR3 DNA reads TGTGCCAGCAGCGCCGGACTTACCTACGAGCAGTACTTC. Protein: CASSAGLTYEQYF. The rearrangement joins TRBV7-8 to TRBJ2-7; perhaps TRBD2 as D (5 bases). Germline loops: CDR1 SGHVS, CDR2 FQNEAQ. This CDR3 is 13 amino acids long. Trimming removed 5 bases from V and 2 bases from J, with 10 bases in between.